One sample yielded the 10 T cell receptor beta chains listed below, sequenced in a study of B cell selection in AIRE deficiency. The assay was immunoSEQ multiplex PCR, and TCRdb's table has in-frame clones only and misses some. This sample has 20,000 to 30,000 clones, with approximately 96% found just once. Conventional CD4 T cells were sorted as CD4+CD127+ cells. Sequenced sample: conventional CD4+ T cells sorted from PBMCs. The receptors were gathered from a human donor with AIRE deficiency.

The chain recombines TRBV6-5 with TRBJ1-4; 9 bases are a match to TRBD1. Trimming took 2 bases from V and 4 from J; bases not matched to a gene: 5. Germline CDR1 reads MNHEY; CDR2 reads SVGAGI. This CDR3 comprises 16 residues. The CDR3, as DNA: TGTGCCAGCAGTTACGGACCGGGACAGGGTAATGAAAAACTGTTTTTT. It translates to CASSYGPGQGNEKLFF.

The V and J genes are TRBV30 and TRBJ1-2, with 9 bases aligning to TRBD1. J lost 5 bases, V lost 3 bases, and 10 bases had no gene match. In germline, CDR1 is GTSNPN, CDR2 SVGIG (reference sequence). The CDR3 length is 15 residues. Here the CDR3 reads CAWSAGTGSSYGYTF. The CDR3 nucleotides are TGTGCCTGGAGCGCCGGGACAGGGAGTAGTTATGGCTACACCTTC.

The chain is built from TRBV19 and TRBJ1-5, with TRBD1 matching over 8 bases. Germline assignment: CDR1 LNHDA and CDR2 SQIVND (reference sequence). Trimming took 7 bases from V and 0 from J; bases not matched to a gene: 5. This CDR3 is 15 amino acids long. CDR3 amino acids: CASKGQENSNQPQHF. The DNA for the CDR3 is TGTGCCAGTAAGGGACAGGAGAATAGCAATCAGCCCCAGCATTTT.

The chain combines TRBV4-3 with TRBJ1-3; D gene unclear. Germline CDR1 reads LGHNA; CDR2 reads YSLEER. V gave up 2 bases and J gave up 4 bases, with 12 bases separating them. This CDR3 contains 15 residues. The CDR3, as DNA: TGCGCCAGCAGCCAATCCAACACAGAGGGAAACACCATATATTTT. Its protein is CASSQSNTEGNTIYF.

The chain's CDR3 is CASSQEWDGANVLTF. The CDR3 DNA follows: TGTGCCAGCAGCCAAGAGTGGGATGGGGCCAACGTCCTGACTTTC. The chain links TRBV4-2 to TRBJ2-6; D is unresolved. Deletions cut 0 bases from V and 3 bases from J, with 6 bases between. Germline V gene sequence: CDR1 LGHNA, CDR2 YNFKEQ. This CDR3 has 15 residues.

This clone is a singleton in its sample. This chain uses TRBV7-2 with TRBJ2-7, with 11 positions matching TRBD1. The V and J ends lost 5 bases and 1 base, in that order; junction bases with no gene match: 1. CDR3 length: 14 residues. Per germline, CDR1 SGHTA and CDR2 FQGNSA. CDR3 coding DNA: TGTGCCAGCAGCCGGGACAGGGGGTCCTACGAGCAGTACTTC. Protein sequence: CASSRDRGSYEQYF. Full variable domain (missing parts from reference TRBV7-2 and TRBJ2-7): GAGVSQSPSNKVTEKGKDVELRCDPISGHTALYWYRQSLGQGLEFLIYFQGNSAPDKSGLPSDRFSAERTGGSVSTLTIQRTQQEDSAVYLCASSRDRGSYEQYFGPGTRLTVT.

The chain employs TRBV27 and TRBJ1-3, with unresolved D. There are 13 residues in the CDR3. CDR1 MNHEY and CDR2 SMNVEV come from the germline V gene (reference sequence). Trimming stripped 5 bases from V and 3 bases from J, with 8 bases between. The CDR3 DNA reads TGTGCCAGCAGTCCCCGAAGTGGAAACACCATATATTTT. This codes for CASSPRSGNTIYF.

The chain joins TRBV5-1 to TRBJ1-2, with 9 bases aligning to TRBD1. The trim removed 4 bases at V and 1 base at J, leaving 5 bases unmatched. CDR1 is SGHRS, CDR2 YFSETQ, per germline. This CDR3 comprises 15 residues. The CDR3 DNA is TGCGCCAGCAGCGGAGGACAGGGGATTAACTATGGCTACACCTTC. Amino acids: CASSGGQGINYGYTF.

The chain links TRBV7-2 to TRBJ2-1; 12 positions match TRBD2. This CDR3 is built from 17 residues. V lost 4 bases and J lost 8; bases outside the gene matches: 12. Germline CDR1 SGHTA, CDR2 FQGNSA. In DNA form, the CDR3 reads TGTGCCAGCAGCTCCCCTAGCGGGAGGGCCGCCCAGGATGAGCAGTTCTTC. Its protein product is CASSSPSGRAAQDEQFF. Using reference TRBV7-2 and TRBJ2-1 for the parts outside the CDR3, the full variable domain is GAGVSQSPSNKVTEKGKDVELRCDPISGHTALYWYRQSLGQGLEFLIYFQGNSAPDKSGLPSDRFSAERTGGSVSTLTIQRTQQEDSAVYLCASSSPSGRAAQDEQFFGPGTRLTVL.

This clone was observed a single time. This chain links TRBV5-1 with TRBJ2-5, with a weak D call TRBD1 (7 bases). The CDR3 is 13 residues long. The V end lost 4 bases, the J end lost 5 bases, and 12 bases lay between the germline ends. Per the germline V gene, CDR1 is SGHRS and CDR2 is YFSETQ. CDR3 in amino acids: CASSRAGGETQYF. The CDR3 DNA follows: TGCGCCAGCAGCCGGGCAGGGGGGGAGACCCAGTACTTC.